A single sample gave rise to the 6 T cell receptor beta chains below, sequenced in a study of technical replicates of blood from several donors. TCRdb's copy holds only in-frame clones and misses some; the assay was immunoSEQ multiplex PCR. The sample shows roughly 82,000 clones, approximately 90% of them seen only once. The specimen sequenced was T cells isolated from PBMCs. The receptor source for this set is a human donor in good health.

The rearrangement links TRBV7-8 to TRBJ2-7; 12 nucleotides match TRBD1. The CDR3 covers 16 residues. J lost 4 bases, V lost 3 bases, and 7 bases had no gene match. Looked up from germline, CDR1 is SGHVS and CDR2 is FQNEAQ. In nucleotides, the CDR3 is TGTGCCAGCAGCTTGGGCGGGGACAGGGGGCTGTACGAGCAGTACTTC. Its protein product is CASSLGGDRGLYEQYF.

The V gene is TRBV7-2, the J gene TRBJ2-5, with 7 bases fitting TRBD2. The J segment lost 3 bases and the V segment lost 8 bases, leaving 9 bases of the junction unmatched. This CDR3 comprises 14 residues. Germline V gene sequence: CDR1 SGHTA, CDR2 FQGNSA. CDR3 in DNA: TGTGCCAGCTCTAGGGGACTAAGTAAAGAGACCCAGTACTTC. Residues: CASSRGLSKETQYF.

This chain uses TRBV10-2 with TRBJ2-7; 14 nucleotides agree with TRBD2. Germline-derived CDR1 and CDR2 are WSHSY and SAAADI. J gave up 1 base and V 5 bases, and 10 bases lay outside the gene matches. The CDR3 runs 18 residues. In DNA form, the CDR3 reads TGCGCCAGCAGTTTCCCTCGGACTAGCGGGAGGCCTTCCTACGAGCAGTACTTC. Its translation is CASSFPRTSGRPSYEQYF.

The V call is TRBV14, the J call TRBJ2-2, with no clear D. The CDR3 loop spans 16 amino acids. Germline lookup yields CDR1 SGHDN and CDR2 FVKESK. V was trimmed by 1 base and J by 3 bases, leaving 12 bases between them. The CDR3 reads CASSQVVASYTGELFF. CDR3 DNA: TGTGCCAGCAGCCAAGTGGTAGCCTCCTACACCGGGGAGCTGTTTTTT.

This clone is a singleton in its sample. J is TRBJ2-2 and V is TRBV10-3, with D maybe TRBD1 (6 bases). Between the trimmed V and J ends, which lost 4 bases and 4 bases, there was a span of 13 bases. The CDR3 consists of 15 residues. Germline CDR1 and CDR2: ENHRY and SYGVKD. DNA for the CDR3: TGTGCCATCAGTGTCCGGGACACCATCACCGGGGAGCTGTTTTTT. Translated, it gives CAISVRDTITGELFF.

The chain links TRBV6-1 to TRBJ2-1, with 7 nucleotides matching TRBD1. Germline CDR1 reads MNHNS; CDR2 reads SASEGT. CDR3 length: 18 residues. Losses at the gene ends were 2 bases for V and 6 bases for J; bases not matched to a gene: 16. CDR3 amino acids: CASSERRPGQIFSNEQFF. The CDR3 coding sequence is TGTGCCAGCAGTGAAAGAAGACCGGGACAGATATTCTCCAATGAGCAGTTCTTC.